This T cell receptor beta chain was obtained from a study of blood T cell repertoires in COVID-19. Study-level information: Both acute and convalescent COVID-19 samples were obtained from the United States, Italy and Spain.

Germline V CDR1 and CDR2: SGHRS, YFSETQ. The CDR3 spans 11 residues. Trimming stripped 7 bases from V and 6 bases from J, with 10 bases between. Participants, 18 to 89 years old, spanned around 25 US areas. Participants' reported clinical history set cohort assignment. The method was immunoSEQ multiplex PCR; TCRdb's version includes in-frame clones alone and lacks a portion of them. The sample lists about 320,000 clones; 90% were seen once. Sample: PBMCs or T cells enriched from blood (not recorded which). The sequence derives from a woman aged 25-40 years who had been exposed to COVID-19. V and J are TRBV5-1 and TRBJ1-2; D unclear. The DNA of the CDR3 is TGCGCCAGCCGTCGCGAGGATGGCTACACCTTC. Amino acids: CASRREDGYTF.